This TCR beta chain was sequenced for a study of shared clonotypes between healthy human individuals. Germline CDR1 MNHNY, CDR2 SVGAGI (reference sequence). The CDR3 contains 16 residues. Losses at the gene ends were 6 bases for V and 7 bases for J; bases not matched to a gene: 8. Sequencing was performed with immunoSEQ multiplex PCR; in TCRdb, only in-frame clones are kept and a portion is missing. The sample contains roughly 520,000 clones, roughly 95% of which appear only once. Findings and caveats of the study: The authors expected sequencing depth to affect clonotype sharing among donors. Rarefaction indicated that sorted-subset sequencing remained incomplete although depth was large. Richness estimates generally favored naive over memory subsets. Lower generation probabilities were found for non-shared clonotypes than for those shared by all four donors.

Notes on this clone: Its antigen is unknown.

The TCR was taken from a woman aged 30 to 39 in good health. The J gene is TRBJ2-2, the V gene TRBV6-6; TRBD2 aligns across 13 bases. Sequences were obtained from naive CD4+ T cells sorted from blood. Subset: CD45RA+ positively selected. CDR3 bases: TGTGCCAGCAGCCAAGGACTAGCGGGAGTTGTCGGGGAGCTGTTTTTT. Its protein is CASSQGLAGVVGELFF.